This is a list of T cell receptor beta chains from one sample in a study of T-cell memory formation after mild COVID-19. Each CDR3 protein is one row after TCRdb ran MiXCR on the 5' RACE reads. The sample has fewer than 700,000 distinct CDR3 sequences; roughly 22% are singletons. Sequencing was carried out using PBMCs or a T cell subset sorted from them (not recorded which). Receptor source: an adult woman who had mild COVID-19 (a few samples of this study predate the infection). Cell type and time point are not known. Each CDR3 is given with its conserved first and last residue. D genes are given only for firm matches. Some rows mark clone size as missing; the rest say once, few, many or name a class of expanded clone.

size: NA
J: TRBJ2-7
D: TRBD2
V: TRBV28
CDR3: CASQRSGPTYEQYF
DNA: TGTGCGTCTCAGCGTAGCGGGCCGACCTACGAGCAGTACTTC

size: NA
J: TRBJ1-5
D: TRBD1
V: TRBV12-3/TRBV12-4
CDR3: CASQGGDGNQPQHF
DNA: TGTGCCAGTCAGGGGGGGGATGGCAATCAGCCCCAGCATTTT

size: many
J: TRBJ2-5
D: NA
V: TRBV18
CDR3: CASSPQETQYF
DNA: TGTGCCAGCTCACCACAAGAGACCCAGTACTTC

size: NA
J: TRBJ2-5
D: NA
V: TRBV7-8
CDR3: CASSPVRQETQYF
DNA: TGTGCCAGCAGCCCCGTGAGGCAAGAGACCCAGTACTTC

size: NA
J: TRBJ1-1
D: NA
V: TRBV12-3/TRBV12-4
CDR3: CASSLSGGITEAFF
DNA: TGTGCCAGCAGTTTAAGTGGGGGTATCACTGAAGCTTTCTTT

size: NA
J: TRBJ2-1
D: TRBD2
V: TRBV3-1
CDR3: CASSQDLYSGGKSYNEQFF
DNA: TGTGCCAGCAGCCAAGATTTGTATAGCGGGGGTAAATCCTACAATGAGCAGTTCTTC

size: NA
J: TRBJ2-7
D: TRBD1
V: TRBV6-6
CDR3: CASSYPGQTGYEQYF
DNA: TGTGCCAGCAGTTACCCGGGACAGACCGGTTACGAGCAGTACTTC

size: NA
J: TRBJ2-6
D: NA
V: TRBV5-1
CDR3: CASRPVQGANVLTF
DNA: TGCGCCAGCAGACCTGTACAGGGGGCCAACGTCCTGACTTTC

size: NA
J: TRBJ2-3
D: NA
V: TRBV12-3/TRBV12-4
CDR3: CASSLGGHSTDTQYF
DNA: TGTGCCAGCAGTTTAGGAGGACATAGCACAGATACGCAGTATTTT

size: few
J: TRBJ1-1
D: TRBD1
V: TRBV5-1
CDR3: CASSWGQEYNTEAFF
DNA: TGCGCCAGCAGTTGGGGACAGGAGTATAACACTGAAGCTTTCTTT

size: few
J: TRBJ2-2
D: TRBD1
V: TRBV24-1
CDR3: CATSDYRGLRNTGELFF
DNA: TGTGCCACCAGTGACTACAGGGGGCTACGGAACACCGGGGAGCTGTTTTTT

size: NA
J: TRBJ2-7
D: TRBD1
V: TRBV7-9
CDR3: CASSHRGQGSYEQYF
DNA: TGTGCCAGCAGCCATCGAGGACAGGGAAGCTACGAGCAGTACTTC

size: NA
J: TRBJ2-7
D: TRBD1
V: TRBV5-1
CDR3: CASSFGQGLSYEQYF
DNA: TGCGCCAGCAGCTTTGGACAGGGCCTCTCCTACGAGCAGTACTTC

size: NA
J: TRBJ2-3
D: TRBD2
V: TRBV7-3
CDR3: CASSPRGTSGRTDTQYF
DNA: TGTGCCAGCAGCCCCCGGGGGACTAGCGGACGCACAGATACGCAGTATTTT

size: few
J: TRBJ1-5
D: NA
V: TRBV20-1
CDR3: CSAVGGSGHQPQHF
DNA: TGCAGTGCTGTCGGAGGAAGTGGGCATCAGCCCCAGCATTTT

size: NA
J: TRBJ1-1
D: NA
V: TRBV19
CDR3: CASSIPGRVASEAFF
DNA: TGTGCCAGTAGTATACCAGGACGAGTCGCGTCTGAAGCTTTCTTT

size: NA
J: TRBJ2-1
D: NA
V: TRBV5-1
CDR3: CASSLRVGPYNEQFF
DNA: TGCGCCAGCAGTCTCCGGGTGGGCCCTTACAATGAGCAGTTCTTC

size: few
J: TRBJ2-4
D: TRBD1
V: TRBV18
CDR3: CASSPPQGAGKNIQYF
DNA: TGTGCCAGCTCACCACCGCAGGGGGCAGGCAAAAACATTCAGTACTTC

size: few
J: TRBJ2-3
D: NA
V: TRBV3-1
CDR3: CASSLHANTQYF
DNA: TGTGCCAGCAGCCTACACGCGAATACGCAGTATTTT

size: many
J: TRBJ2-1
D: NA
V: TRBV24-1
CDR3: CATSATTGRPGNEQFF
DNA: TGTGCCACCAGTGCGACTACAGGGCGGCCAGGGAATGAGCAGTTCTTC

size: NA
J: TRBJ2-6
D: NA
V: TRBV20-1
CDR3: CSAEMLGRSGANVLTF
DNA: TGCAGTGCCGAAATGCTGGGACGCTCTGGGGCCAACGTCCTGACTTTC

size: NA
J: TRBJ2-7
D: TRBD1
V: TRBV5-6
CDR3: CASSSTGTVGEQYF
DNA: TGTGCCAGCAGCTCGACTGGGACAGTAGGCGAGCAGTACTTC

size: few
J: TRBJ2-1
D: NA
V: TRBV7-9
CDR3: CASREGNEQFF
DNA: TGTGCCAGCAGGGAGGGCAATGAGCAGTTCTTC

size: few
J: TRBJ2-3
D: TRBD2
V: TRBV6-5
CDR3: CASSLPRFSSGGRDTQYF
DNA: TGTGCCAGCAGTTTACCCCGATTTTCTAGCGGGGGGAGAGATACGCAGTATTTT

size: few
J: TRBJ1-2
D: NA
V: TRBV20-1
CDR3: CSARYLHEGGRGYTF
DNA: TGCAGTGCTAGATATCTGCACGAGGGGGGCCGGGGCTACACCTTC

size: few
J: TRBJ2-7
D: TRBD1
V: TRBV15
CDR3: CATSRETGTDAYEQYF
DNA: TGTGCCACCAGCAGAGAAACCGGGACAGACGCCTACGAGCAGTACTTC

size: NA
J: TRBJ1-2
D: NA
V: TRBV3-1
CDR3: CASSQEKARGNYGYTF
DNA: TGTGCCAGCAGCCAAGAGAAGGCCAGGGGCAACTATGGCTACACCTTC

size: few
J: TRBJ1-5
D: NA
V: TRBV7-6
CDR3: CASSPQVSNQPQHF
DNA: TGTGCCAGCAGCCCACAGGTTAGCAATCAGCCCCAGCATTTT

size: NA
J: TRBJ2-1
D: TRBD2
V: TRBV7-2
CDR3: CASSFGLASDEQFF
DNA: TGTGCCAGCAGCTTCGGACTAGCCTCAGATGAGCAGTTCTTC

size: NA
J: TRBJ2-7
D: NA
V: TRBV6-4
CDR3: CASRGTTWGGTEQYF
DNA: TGTGCCAGCAGGGGGACCACATGGGGCGGGACCGAGCAGTACTTC

size: NA
J: TRBJ2-2
D: TRBD2
V: TRBV3-1
CDR3: CASSQDLKRGFGTGELFF
DNA: TGTGCCAGCAGCCAAGATTTAAAGCGGGGGTTCGGCACCGGGGAGCTGTTTTTT

size: NA
J: TRBJ1-6
D: TRBD1
V: TRBV3-1
CDR3: CASSQGQGPYSALHF
DNA: TGTGCCAGCAGCCAAGGACAGGGACCTTATTCGGCCCTCCACTTT

size: NA
J: TRBJ2-5
D: NA
V: TRBV12-3/TRBV12-4
CDR3: CASSLGSGRGETQYF
DNA: TGTGCCAGCAGTTTAGGGTCCGGGCGAGGAGAGACCCAGTACTTC

size: few
J: TRBJ2-7
D: TRBD1
V: TRBV7-3
CDR3: CASSFNRGYEQYF
DNA: TGTGCCAGCAGCTTTAACAGGGGCTACGAGCAGTACTTC

size: many
J: TRBJ2-1
D: TRBD2
V: TRBV6-5
CDR3: CASRLIAGAMTYNEQFF
DNA: TGTGCCAGCAGATTAATAGCGGGAGCTATGACCTACAATGAGCAGTTCTTC

size: NA
J: TRBJ2-2
D: NA
V: TRBV12-3/TRBV12-4
CDR3: CASSIDRRRTGELFF
DNA: TGTGCCAGCAGTATAGACAGAAGAAGGACCGGGGAGCTGTTTTTT

size: few
J: TRBJ2-2
D: NA
V: TRBV13
CDR3: CASFSPTGELFF
DNA: TGTGCCAGCTTTTCCCCGACTGGGGAGCTGTTTTTT

size: NA
J: TRBJ2-1
D: TRBD2
V: TRBV20-1
CDR3: CSARDGGGLNEQFF
DNA: TGCAGTGCTAGAGATGGGGGAGGGTTAAATGAGCAGTTCTTC

size: NA
J: TRBJ2-1
D: TRBD2
V: TRBV18
CDR3: CASSLSSGESLREQFF
DNA: TGTGCCAGCTCACTATCTAGCGGGGAAAGTCTCCGTGAGCAGTTCTTC

size: NA
J: TRBJ2-1
D: TRBD2
V: TRBV12-3/TRBV12-4
CDR3: CASRTRTSGGRSYNEQFF
DNA: TGTGCCAGCAGAACTAGGACTAGCGGGGGCCGCTCCTACAATGAGCAGTTCTTC

size: few
J: TRBJ1-1
D: NA
V: TRBV5-1
CDR3: CASSRGGSLNTEAFF
DNA: TGCGCCAGCAGCCGGGGTGGCAGCTTGAACACTGAAGCTTTCTTT

size: many
J: TRBJ2-3
D: NA
V: TRBV6-2/TRBV6-3
CDR3: CASSYGSSVDTQYF
DNA: TGTGCCAGCAGTTACGGGTCGAGTGTGGATACGCAGTATTTT